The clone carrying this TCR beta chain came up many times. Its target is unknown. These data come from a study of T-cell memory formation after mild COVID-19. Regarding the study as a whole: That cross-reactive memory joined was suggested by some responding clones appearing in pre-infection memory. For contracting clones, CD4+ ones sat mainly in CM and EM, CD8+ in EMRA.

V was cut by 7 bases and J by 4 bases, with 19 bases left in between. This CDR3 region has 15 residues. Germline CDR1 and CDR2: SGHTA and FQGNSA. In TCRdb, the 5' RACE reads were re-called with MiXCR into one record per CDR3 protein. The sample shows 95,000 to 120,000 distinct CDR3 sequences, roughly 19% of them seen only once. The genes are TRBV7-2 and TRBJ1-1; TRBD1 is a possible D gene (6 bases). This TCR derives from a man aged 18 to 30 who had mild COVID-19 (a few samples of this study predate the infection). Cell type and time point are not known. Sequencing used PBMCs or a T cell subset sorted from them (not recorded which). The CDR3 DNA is TGTGCCAGCATGAAAAGGGGGGGAGTAGGCACTGAAGCTTTCTTT. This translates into CASMKRGGVGTEAFF.